This is a list of T cell receptor beta chains from one sample in a study of cytomegalovirus exposure and HLA in healthy donors. Sequencing used immunoSEQ multiplex PCR; TCRdb keeps in-frame clones, though not all of them. This sample has around 160,000 clones; around 75% occur once, and the top ten carry roughly 2%. The material sequenced was PBMCs. The receptors were gathered from a human donor in good health. CDR3s include the opening cysteine and the closing phenylalanine or tryptophan. The D gene is left open where the match is weak. Expanded clones get a size class; other rows say once, few or many, or leave the size out.

v_call: TRBV6-5; clone_size: few; j_call: TRBJ1-6; d_call: -; cdr3_aa: CASSLRGSFSPLHF; cdr3_nt: TGTGCCAGCAGCCTTAGGGGGTCCTTCTCACCCCTCCACTTT
v_call: TRBV18; clone_size: -; j_call: TRBJ1-1; d_call: TRBD1; cdr3_aa: CASSQGQGKRGTEAFF; cdr3_nt: TGTGCCAGCTCACAGGGACAGGGTAAAAGGGGTACTGAAGCTTTCTTT
v_call: TRBV19; clone_size: -; j_call: TRBJ2-3; d_call: TRBD2; cdr3_aa: CASSRGLAGFTDTQYF; cdr3_nt: TGTGCCAGTAGCCGCGGACTAGCGGGCTTCACAGATACGCAGTATTTT
v_call: TRBV5-6; clone_size: -; j_call: TRBJ2-2; d_call: -; cdr3_aa: CASSATSWGQEGNTGELFF; cdr3_nt: TGTGCCAGCAGCGCAACCTCCTGGGGCCAGGAGGGAAACACCGGGGAGCTGTTTTTT
v_call: TRBV5-4; clone_size: -; j_call: TRBJ1-2; d_call: TRBD1; cdr3_aa: CASSPGDRGRRGYTF; cdr3_nt: TGTGCCAGCAGTCCGGGGGACAGGGGGCGCCGGGGCTACACCTTC
v_call: TRBV7-2; clone_size: -; j_call: TRBJ2-6; d_call: TRBD1; cdr3_aa: CASSASYTGVPGANVLTF; cdr3_nt: TGTGCCAGCAGCGCATCATATACAGGGGTGCCTGGGGCCAACGTCCTGACTTTC
v_call: TRBV5-6; clone_size: -; j_call: TRBJ2-7; d_call: TRBD1; cdr3_aa: CASIGTGETGEQYF; cdr3_nt: TGTGCCAGCATAGGGACAGGGGAAACGGGCGAGCAGTACTTC
v_call: TRBV7-9; clone_size: -; j_call: TRBJ1-1; d_call: -; cdr3_aa: CASPGPGGEAFF; cdr3_nt: TGTGCCAGCCCCGGCCCCGGAGGTGAAGCTTTCTTT
v_call: TRBV15; clone_size: -; j_call: TRBJ1-1; d_call: -; cdr3_aa: CATSRDPLEGGSGTEAFF; cdr3_nt: TGTGCCACCAGCAGAGATCCGTTGGAGGGAGGGTCGGGCACTGAAGCTTTCTTT
v_call: TRBV4-2; clone_size: few; j_call: TRBJ1-1; d_call: -; cdr3_aa: CASSQGAGNTEAFF; cdr3_nt: TGTGCCAGCAGCCAGGGGGCCGGGAACACTGAAGCTTTCTTT
v_call: TRBV7-9; clone_size: -; j_call: TRBJ2-2; d_call: TRBD1; cdr3_aa: CASSSWTGTGELFF; cdr3_nt: TGTGCCAGCAGCTCCTGGACAGGGACCGGGGAGCTGTTTTTT
v_call: TRBV2; clone_size: -; j_call: TRBJ2-3; d_call: -; cdr3_aa: CASSALASADTQYF; cdr3_nt: TGTGCCAGCAGTGCACTAGCTTCTGCAGATACGCAGTATTTT
v_call: TRBV29-1; clone_size: few; j_call: TRBJ2-3; d_call: TRBD1; cdr3_aa: CSVIQGLNTDTQYF; cdr3_nt: TGCAGCGTTATACAGGGGCTGAACACAGATACGCAGTATTTT
v_call: TRBV27; clone_size: few; j_call: TRBJ1-1; d_call: -; cdr3_aa: CASSLLGGEAFF; cdr3_nt: TGTGCCAGCAGTTTATTGGGGGGTGAAGCTTTCTTT
v_call: TRBV19; clone_size: -; j_call: TRBJ2-2; d_call: TRBD1; cdr3_aa: CASSATGGTGELFF; cdr3_nt: TGTGCCAGTAGTGCTACAGGGGGCACCGGGGAGCTGTTTTTT
v_call: TRBV4-1; clone_size: few; j_call: TRBJ1-4; d_call: -; cdr3_aa: CASSQGEQDNEKLFF; cdr3_nt: TGCGCCAGCAGTCAAGGGGAACAGGATAATGAAAAACTGTTTTTT
v_call: TRBV7-9; clone_size: -; j_call: TRBJ2-5; d_call: -; cdr3_aa: CASSLPEIETQYF; cdr3_nt: TGTGCCAGCAGCTTACCGGAGATTGAGACCCAGTACTTC
v_call: TRBV11-3; clone_size: -; j_call: TRBJ2-7; d_call: -; cdr3_aa: CASSPDRLRYEQYF; cdr3_nt: TGTGCCAGCAGCCCGGACAGATTACGGTACGAGCAGTACTTC
v_call: TRBV21-1; clone_size: -; j_call: TRBJ1-1; d_call: -; cdr3_aa: CASSKAPGAEAFF; cdr3_nt: TGTGCCAGCAGCAAAGCTCCGGGTGCTGAAGCTTTCTTT
v_call: TRBV5-4; clone_size: -; j_call: TRBJ2-5; d_call: TRBD2; cdr3_aa: CASSLGLAGNQETQYF; cdr3_nt: TGTGCCAGCAGCTTGGGACTAGCGGGGAACCAAGAGACCCAGTACTTC
v_call: TRBV4-3; clone_size: -; j_call: TRBJ1-2; d_call: TRBD1; cdr3_aa: CASSQEIQGSNYGYTF; cdr3_nt: TGCGCCAGCAGCCAAGAAATACAGGGGTCCAACTATGGCTACACCTTC
v_call: TRBV11-2; clone_size: -; j_call: TRBJ1-6; d_call: -; cdr3_aa: CASSFPDSPLHF; cdr3_nt: TGTGCCAGCAGCTTCCCCGATTCACCCCTCCACTTT
v_call: TRBV7-9; clone_size: -; j_call: TRBJ1-2; d_call: -; cdr3_aa: CASSAWDTPARGYTF; cdr3_nt: TGTGCCAGCAGCGCCTGGGACACTCCAGCCCGCGGCTACACCTTC
v_call: TRBV2; clone_size: few; j_call: TRBJ1-2; d_call: TRBD1; cdr3_aa: CASRYRGTGENYGYTF; cdr3_nt: TGTGCCAGCAGATACCGGGGGACAGGGGAAAACTATGGCTACACCTTC
v_call: TRBV10-3; clone_size: -; j_call: TRBJ2-7; d_call: TRBD2; cdr3_aa: CAINDGGGSSYEQYF; cdr3_nt: TGTGCCATCAATGACGGCGGGGGGTCCTCCTACGAGCAGTACTTC
v_call: TRBV7-2; clone_size: -; j_call: TRBJ2-3; d_call: TRBD2; cdr3_aa: CASSVGTSGGATDTQYF; cdr3_nt: TGTGCCAGCAGCGTAGGGACTAGCGGGGGGGCCACAGATACGCAGTATTTT
v_call: TRBV5-1; clone_size: -; j_call: TRBJ1-1; d_call: TRBD1; cdr3_aa: CASSIDRDRGPEAFF; cdr3_nt: TGCGCCAGCAGCATTGACCGGGACAGGGGGCCTGAAGCTTTCTTT
v_call: TRBV6-5; clone_size: -; j_call: TRBJ1-2; d_call: -; cdr3_aa: CASSTRQVNYGYTF; cdr3_nt: TGTGCCAGCAGTACGCGACAGGTTAACTATGGCTACACCTTC
v_call: TRBV4-3; clone_size: -; j_call: TRBJ1-4; d_call: -; cdr3_aa: CASSQVPLREKLFF; cdr3_nt: TGCGCCAGCAGCCAAGTCCCCCTTCGGGAAAAACTGTTTTTT
v_call: TRBV5-6; clone_size: -; j_call: TRBJ1-1; d_call: -; cdr3_aa: CASSRLGNTEAFF; cdr3_nt: TGTGCCAGCTCCCGACTGGGGAACACTGAAGCTTTCTTT
v_call: TRBV5-1; clone_size: -; j_call: TRBJ2-7; d_call: TRBD1; cdr3_aa: CASSLGQGVVYEQYF; cdr3_nt: TGCGCCAGCAGCTTAGGACAGGGGGTGGTCTACGAGCAGTACTTC
v_call: TRBV5-6; clone_size: -; j_call: TRBJ2-7; d_call: TRBD1; cdr3_aa: CASSRNLGTDFYEQYF; cdr3_nt: TGTGCCAGCAGCAGAAACCTCGGGACAGACTTTTACGAGCAGTACTTC
v_call: TRBV13; clone_size: -; j_call: TRBJ2-7; d_call: -; cdr3_aa: CASSLDGGPTPYEQYF; cdr3_nt: TGTGCCAGCAGCTTAGACGGAGGGCCGACTCCCTACGAGCAGTACTTC
v_call: TRBV14; clone_size: -; j_call: TRBJ2-7; d_call: -; cdr3_aa: CASSRKLPQYF; cdr3_nt: TGTGCCAGCAGCCGAAAACTCCCGCAGTACTTC
v_call: TRBV5-1; clone_size: -; j_call: TRBJ2-7; d_call: -; cdr3_aa: CASSLQGFYEQYF; cdr3_nt: TGCGCCAGCAGCTTGCAGGGGTTCTACGAGCAGTACTTC
v_call: TRBV19; clone_size: once; j_call: TRBJ1-1; d_call: -; cdr3_aa: CASTRDFLNTEAFF; cdr3_nt: TGTGCCAGTACCCGGGACTTCCTGAACACTGAAGCTTTCTTT
v_call: TRBV5-1; clone_size: -; j_call: TRBJ2-1; d_call: TRBD2; cdr3_aa: CASSGGLADFYNEQFF; cdr3_nt: TGCGCCAGCAGCGGGGGACTAGCGGACTTCTACAATGAGCAGTTCTTC
v_call: TRBV6-4; clone_size: -; j_call: TRBJ1-5; d_call: -; cdr3_aa: CASSDSNRAYNQPQHF; cdr3_nt: TGTGCCAGCAGTGACTCGAACAGGGCTTACAATCAGCCCCAGCATTTT
v_call: TRBV4-3; clone_size: -; j_call: TRBJ2-7; d_call: TRBD1; cdr3_aa: CASSQHIRQGAGEQYF; cdr3_nt: TGCGCCAGCAGCCAACACATCCGACAGGGGGCTGGGGAGCAGTACTTC
v_call: TRBV6-1; clone_size: -; j_call: TRBJ1-6; d_call: -; cdr3_aa: CASSEQGNSPLHF; cdr3_nt: TGTGCCAGCAGTGAACAGGGTAATTCACCCCTCCACTTT
v_call: TRBV19; clone_size: -; j_call: TRBJ2-3; d_call: -; cdr3_aa: CASGREATLTRGDTQYF; cdr3_nt: TGTGCCAGTGGTCGAGAAGCGACCCTCACCCGCGGAGATACGCAGTATTTT
v_call: TRBV10-2; clone_size: -; j_call: TRBJ2-4; d_call: TRBD1; cdr3_aa: CASREGASDIQYF; cdr3_nt: TGCGCCAGCAGAGAGGGGGCGTCCGACATTCAGTACTTC
v_call: TRBV9; clone_size: -; j_call: TRBJ1-6; d_call: -; cdr3_aa: CASSVGSGNNSPLHF; cdr3_nt: TGTGCCAGCAGCGTAGGTTCAGGGAATAATTCACCCCTCCACTTT
v_call: TRBV19; clone_size: -; j_call: TRBJ1-2; d_call: TRBD1; cdr3_aa: CASVRTGWDGYTF; cdr3_nt: TGTGCCAGCGTCCGGACAGGATGGGATGGCTACACCTTC
v_call: TRBV4-3; clone_size: few; j_call: TRBJ1-6; d_call: TRBD1; cdr3_aa: CASSQGPQGNSPLHF; cdr3_nt: TGCGCCAGCAGCCAAGGACCACAGGGGAATTCACCCCTCCACTTT